The present TCR beta chain was sequenced within a study of blood T cell repertoires in COVID-19. About the research overall: COVID-19 samples from acute and convalescent phases originated in the United States, Italy and Spain. T cells, B-cell-depleted T cells, or PBMCs provided the cDNA or gDNA that served as material.

Methods used by the authors: Estimation of nucleated cell counts was performed using reference gene primer amplification. Measured with immunoSEQ multiplex PCR; TCRdb has only the in-frame clones, and not every one. D and trimming were read from the DNA, whereas the V and J calls and clone size are those reported in that table. The sample has 100,000 to 150,000 clones, 85% to 90% seen once; the top ten hold under 4.5%. The sample was peripheral blood. This TCR came from a man in his fifties or sixties with COVID-19, enrolled during active disease.

The CDR3 region is CATSPDRTTYEQYF. The DNA for the CDR3 is TGTGCCACCAGCCCAGACCGTACTACCTACGAGCAGTACTTC. The rearrangement links TRBV15 to TRBJ2-7; D is uncertain. Germline V CDR1 and CDR2: LNHNV, YYDKDF (reference sequence). This CDR3 spans 14 amino acids. Trimming left V 5 bases short and J 2 bases short, with 13 bases between.